A single sample is the source of the 3 T cell receptor beta chains below, sequenced in a study of T cell responses to AZD1222 COVID-19 vaccine. Method: immunoSEQ multiplex PCR; TCRdb's copy keeps in-frame clones and lacks some. The sample holds roughly 170,000 clones, approximately 90% seen once. Sample: peripheral blood, taken on day 0 of AZD1222 vaccination. The receptors here all came from an adult in good health.

This clone was counted a single time. The J gene is TRBJ2-1, the V gene TRBV7-9; TRBD2 matches 9 bases. CDR3 size: 15 residues. With V trimmed by 7 bases and J by 2 bases, 6 bases remained unmatched. Per the germline V gene, CDR1 is SEHNR and CDR2 is FQNEAQ (reference sequence). CDR3 sequence reads: CASNPGLAPYNEQFF. The CDR3, as DNA: TGTGCCAGCAATCCTGGACTAGCGCCCTACAATGAGCAGTTCTTC.

V and J are TRBV5-6 and TRBJ1-4; D unclear. The CDR3 contains 13 residues. V was clipped by 3 bases and J by 3 bases, with 6 bases between them. CDR1 and CDR2 (germline): SGHDT, YYEEEE. This CDR3 is CASSYRSNEKLFF. As DNA, the CDR3 is TGTGCCAGCAGCTACCGATCTAATGAAAAACTGTTTTTT.

The chain recombines TRBV25-1 with TRBJ2-7, with 12 bases aligning to TRBD2. Germline assignment: CDR1 MGHDK and CDR2 SYGVNS. The CDR3 sequence is 15 residues long. V was clipped by 7 bases and J by 6 bases; unmatched bases: 10. CDR3 nucleotides: TGTGCCAGCAATGCTCCTAGCGGGAGGGCTAGCGAGCAGTACTTC. Translation gives CASNAPSGRASEQYF.